Below, 12 T cell receptor beta chains from the same sample are listed, as sequenced in a study of OX40 agonist ivuxolimab in advanced cancers. TCRdb keeps only in-frame clones here, not all; method: immunoSEQ multiplex PCR. The sample lists about 100,000 clones, roughly 90% occurring once. The sample here was CD4+ or CD8+ T cells sorted from blood, taken in a trial of the OX40 agonist ivuxolimab. The receptors here all came from an adult with an advanced solid tumor such as melanoma, head and neck, liver or kidney cancer.

The chain couples TRBV7-9 to TRBJ1-2; D is possibly TRBD1 (6 bases). The germline V gene has CDR1 SEHNR and CDR2 FQNEAQ (reference sequence). V was cut by 0 bases and J by 8 bases, with 16 bases left in between. CDR3 length: 15 residues. DNA for the CDR3: TGTGCCAGCAGCTTAGCGTCGGGGGCTCGGAGCGGCTACACCTTC. Residues: CASSLASGARSGYTF.

The chain is built from TRBV5-1 and TRBJ2-7; 13 nucleotides align to TRBD2. After removal of 3 bases from V and 4 bases from J, the junction contained 1 base not matched to a gene. Germline V CDR1 and CDR2: SGHRS, YFSETQ. CDR3 size: 14 residues. The CDR3 nucleotides are TGCGCCAGCAGCTGGACTAGCGGGAGTTACGAGCAGTACTTC. This gives the protein CASSWTSGSYEQYF.

A word on this clone: At one end, the junction sequence differs from germline, possibly due to a read error. The chain joins TRBV7-9 to TRBJ2-3, with 9 bases fitting TRBD2. The germline V gene has CDR1 SEHNR and CDR2 FQNEAQ (reference sequence). The CDR3 sequence is 15 residues long. CDR3 loop: CGSTKAGGGTDTQYF. The CDR3 region has the DNA TGTGGCAGCACCAAAGCGGGGGGTGGGACAGATACGCAGTATTTT.

This clone was detected only once. The rearrangement links TRBV19 to TRBJ1-3; D gene uncertain. Trimming shortened V by 3 bases and J by 0 bases, and 6 bases separated the two germline ends. The CDR3 is 14 amino acids. The germline V gene has CDR1 LNHDA and CDR2 SQIVND (reference sequence). The CDR3 protein is CASSIGSSGNTIYF. The DNA of the CDR3 is TGTGCCAGTAGTATCGGGAGCTCTGGAAACACCATATATTTT.

This clone was detected only once. CDR3 sequence (DNA): TGTGCCAGCAGCCTCGGGTCCGGAGGGAGGCAGTACTTC. Translation: CASSLGSGGRQYF. V gene TRBV7-9 combines with J gene TRBJ2-7; D is possibly TRBD2 (6 bases). V gave up 5 bases and J gave up 9 bases, with 17 bases separating them. This CDR3 has 13 amino acids. CDR1 is SEHNR and CDR2 is FQNEAQ in the germline V gene (reference sequence).

This rearrangement joins TRBV14 to TRBJ1-3, with 8 bases that match TRBD1. V trimming: 1 base; J trimming: 1 base; junction bases outside the gene matches: 9. There are 18 residues in the CDR3. Per germline, CDR1 SGHDN and CDR2 FVKESK. This CDR3 reads CASSQGTGRGLSGNTIYF. The CDR3 nucleotides read TGTGCCAGCAGCCAAGGGACAGGGAGAGGACTATCTGGAAACACCATATATTTT.

The chain uses TRBV19 and TRBJ2-6; D is possibly TRBD1 (7 bases). This CDR3 comprises 17 residues. CDR1 is LNHDA and CDR2 is SQIVND in the germline V gene (reference sequence). V was clipped by 5 bases and J by 0 bases, with 14 bases between them. The CDR3 here is CASSGRDSHSGANVLTF. CDR3 nucleotide sequence: TGTGCCAGTAGTGGGCGGGACAGTCACTCTGGGGCCAACGTCCTGACTTTC.

The rearrangement joins TRBV11-2 to TRBJ2-5; D gene uncertain. Per the germline V gene, CDR1 is SGHAT and CDR2 is FQNNGV. V was trimmed by 5 bases and J by 1 base, leaving 11 bases between them. The CDR3 loop spans 14 amino acids. CDR3 coding DNA: TGTGCCAGCAGCCAAATGGGCCCCCAAGAGACCCAGTACTTC. Translated, it gives CASSQMGPQETQYF.

The chain has TRBV5-4 and TRBJ2-1; 7 bases align to TRBD1. The germline CDR1 and CDR2 sequences are SGHNT and YYREEE (reference sequence). CDR3 length equals 15 residues. Trimming removed 4 bases from V and 0 bases from J; junction bases left unmatched: 4. As DNA, the CDR3 is TGTGCCAGCAGCCGGGACAGAAGCTCCTACAATGAGCAGTTCTTC. This codes for CASSRDRSSYNEQFF.

The V gene is TRBV19, the J gene TRBJ1-3; D is possibly TRBD1 (5 bases). Per germline, CDR1 LNHDA and CDR2 SQIVND (reference sequence). The CDR3 extends over 14 amino acids. V lost 7 bases and J 2 bases, leaving 12 bases between the germline ends. CDR3 residues: CASNRGLAGNTIYF. For the CDR3, the DNA is TGTGCCAGTAATAGGGGCCTCGCTGGAAACACCATATATTTT.

The chain uses TRBV5-1 and TRBJ2-6, with TRBD1 matching 7 bases. V gave up 5 bases and J gave up 0 bases; unmatched junction bases: 11. The germline gives CDR1 SGHRS, CDR2 YFSETQ. This CDR3 contains 18 residues. The CDR3 is CASSSGQPVYSGANVLTF. The CDR3 DNA is TGCGCCAGCAGTTCGGGACAGCCCGTATACTCTGGGGCCAACGTCCTGACTTTC.

The chain employs TRBV12-5 and TRBJ2-1, with a weak D call TRBD2 (5 bases). The CDR3 length is 17 residues. CDR1 and CDR2 (germline): LGHNT, FRNRAP. Trimming took 0 bases from V and 5 from J, leaving 17 bases between them. The CDR3 DNA follows: TGTGCTAGTGGTTTGGTACTCGGGGTGCGTGCGGACAATGAGCAGTTCTTC. Translating it yields CASGLVLGVRADNEQFF. Full variable domain (missing parts from reference TRBV12-5 and TRBJ2-1): DARVTQTPRHKVTEMGQEVTMRCQPILGHNTVFWYRQTMMQGLELLAYFRNRAPLDDSGMPKDRFSAEMPDATLATLKIQPSEPRDSAVYFCASGLVLGVRADNEQFFGPGTRLTVL.